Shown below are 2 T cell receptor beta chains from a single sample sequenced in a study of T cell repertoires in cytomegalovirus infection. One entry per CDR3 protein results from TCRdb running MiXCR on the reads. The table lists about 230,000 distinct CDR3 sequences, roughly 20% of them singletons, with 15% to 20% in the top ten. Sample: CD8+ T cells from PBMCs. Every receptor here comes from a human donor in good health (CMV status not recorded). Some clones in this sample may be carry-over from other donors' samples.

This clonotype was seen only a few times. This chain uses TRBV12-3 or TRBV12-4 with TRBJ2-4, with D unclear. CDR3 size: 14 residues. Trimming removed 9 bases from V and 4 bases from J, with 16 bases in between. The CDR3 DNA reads TGTGCCAGAACCGCCGGCCTATTAAAAAACATTCAGTACTTC. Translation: CARTAGLLKNIQYF.

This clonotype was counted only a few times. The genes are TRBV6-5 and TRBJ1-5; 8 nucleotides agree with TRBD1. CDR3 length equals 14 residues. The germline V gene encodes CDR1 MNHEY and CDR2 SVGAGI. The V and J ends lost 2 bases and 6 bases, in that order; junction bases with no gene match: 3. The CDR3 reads CASSYRTGIQPQHF. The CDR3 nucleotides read TGTGCCAGCAGTTACAGGACAGGGATTCAGCCCCAGCATTTT.